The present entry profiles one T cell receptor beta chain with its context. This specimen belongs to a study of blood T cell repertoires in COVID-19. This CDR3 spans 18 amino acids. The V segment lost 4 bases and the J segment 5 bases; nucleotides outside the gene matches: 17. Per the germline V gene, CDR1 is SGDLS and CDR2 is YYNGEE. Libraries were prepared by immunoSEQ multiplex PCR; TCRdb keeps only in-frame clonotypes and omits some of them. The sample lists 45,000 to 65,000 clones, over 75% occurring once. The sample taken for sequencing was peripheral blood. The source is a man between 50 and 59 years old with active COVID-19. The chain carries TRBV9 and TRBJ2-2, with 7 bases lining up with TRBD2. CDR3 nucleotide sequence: TGTGCCAGCAGCTCCCGACGGGGGGTGGCGGGAGAAACCGGGGAGCTGTTTTTT. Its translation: CASSSRRGVAGETGELFF.